The rows below give T cell receptor beta chains drawn from one sample of a study of post-analysis software for immune sequencing data. From the PCR reads, TCRdb called clonotypes with MiXCR, one entry per CDR3 protein. The sample carries about 770,000 distinct CDR3 sequences, around 46% recorded once. The source material was blood. The source is a girl aged 10 to 17 with multiple sclerosis. Both conserved end residues are part of each CDR3. The order of the fields is clone size, D gene, J gene, V gene, CDR3 DNA, CDR3 protein. The D gene is left open where the match is weak. Size is stated for part of the rows, as once, few or many counts, or as a class when the clone is expanded.

few | TRBD2 | TRBJ2-3 | TRBV29-1 | TGCAGCGTTGGGACTAGTCTAAGCACAGATACGCAGTATTTT | CSVGTSLSTDTQYF
- | TRBD1 | TRBJ2-7 | TRBV27 | TGTGCCAGCAGTCCGGGACAGCTACCAGGCTACGAGCAGTACTTC | CASSPGQLPGYEQYF
few | - | TRBJ2-7 | TRBV12-3/TRBV12-4 | TGTGCCAGCAGCTTACACCCCGGGACAACTACCTACGAGCAGTACTTC | CASSLHPGTTTYEQYF
- | - | TRBJ1-1 | TRBV7-2 | TGTGCCAGCAGCTCCCTCCTGCCCGTGAACACTGAAGCTTTCTTT | CASSSLLPVNTEAFF
few | - | TRBJ2-1 | TRBV10-3 | TGTGCCATCAGTGAGCGGCTAGAAGATGAGCAGTTCTTC | CAISERLEDEQFF
- | TRBD1 | TRBJ1-4 | TRBV7-9 | TGTGCCAGCAGCTTAGAGGCAGGGGGCTCTGAAAAACTGTTTTTT | CASSLEAGGSEKLFF
few | - | TRBJ2-7 | TRBV28 | TGTGCCAGCAGTTCGCCGGACGGCTACGAGCAGTACTTC | CASSSPDGYEQYF
- | TRBD1 | TRBJ2-5 | TRBV12-5 | TGTGCTAGTGGTTTGGCGACAGGGTATGAGACCCAGTACTTC | CASGLATGYETQYF
few | - | TRBJ2-7 | TRBV3-1 | TGTGCCAGCAGCCAGGGTCGACCAGGTTTGATCCACGAGCAGTACTTC | CASSQGRPGLIHEQYF
few | TRBD2 | TRBJ2-7 | TRBV15 | TGTGCCACCAGCAGCCAGGAGGGACTAGCGGCCTACGAGCAGTACTTC | CATSSQEGLAAYEQYF
few | - | TRBJ2-7 | TRBV28 | TGTGCCAGCAGCTCTTCCGATAGCTCCTACGAGCAGTACTTC | CASSSSDSSYEQYF
- | - | TRBJ2-3 | TRBV7-2 | TGTGCCAGCAGCTGGGGTCTACTGGGAGATACGCAGTATTTT | CASSWGLLGDTQYF
- | - | TRBJ2-4 | TRBV28 | TGTGCCAGCAGTCGGGGGGCCAACAAAAACATTCAGTACTTC | CASSRGANKNIQYF
few | - | TRBJ2-4 | TRBV12-3/TRBV12-4 | TGTGCCAGCAGCCAATCGGTAGCCAAAAACATTCAGTACTTC | CASSQSVAKNIQYF
- | TRBD2 | TRBJ2-2 | TRBV3-1 | TGTGCCAGCAGCCGGGGGGGAGGCACCGGGGAGCTGTTTTTT | CASSRGGGTGELFF
- | - | TRBJ2-3 | TRBV7-9 | TGTGCCAGCTCCTCCACGGGAGCCGACACAGATACGCAGTATTTT | CASSSTGADTDTQYF
many | TRBD1 | TRBJ2-5 | TRBV5-6 | TGTGCCAGCAACCTCGGGACAGGGGCAGTGAGGACCCAGTACTTC | CASNLGTGAVRTQYF
- | - | TRBJ1-1 | TRBV6-4 | TGTGCCAGCGGGTATGTTGAAGCTTTCTTT | CASGYVEAFF
- | - | TRBJ1-4 | TRBV15 | TGTGCCACCAGCAGAGACGGGACTCGGGGAGAAAAACTGTTTTTT | CATSRDGTRGEKLFF
- | - | TRBJ1-1 | TRBV6-5 | TGTGCCAGCAGTTTGAACGGACAAGGGGCTGAAGCTTTCTTT | CASSLNGQGAEAFF
few | - | TRBJ1-2 | TRBV29-1 | TGCAGCGTTGACTTGGGGTTCGTCTATGGCTACACCTTC | CSVDLGFVYGYTF
- | - | TRBJ2-7 | TRBV9 | TGTGCCAGCAGCGTAGACCCTAGCGCGAGCTCCTACGAGCAGTACTTC | CASSVDPSASSYEQYF
- | - | TRBJ2-7 | TRBV29-1 | TGCAGCGTTGGCTACCTGAGACCGAAAGTTTCCTACGAGCAGTACTTC | CSVGYLRPKVSYEQYF
many | - | TRBJ2-7 | TRBV11-1 | TGTGCCAGCAGCTTAGCGGGGCTTTACGAGCAGTACTTC | CASSLAGLYEQYF
- | TRBD2 | TRBJ2-3 | TRBV2 | TGTGCCAGCAGTCCTCTGACTAGCGGGCCAACAGATACGCAGTATTTT | CASSPLTSGPTDTQYF
- | - | TRBJ2-1 | TRBV6-5 | TGTGCCAGCAGTTACTCCTCCGGTCCAGGGAATGAGCAGTTCTTC | CASSYSSGPGNEQFF
once | - | TRBJ1-2 | TRBV6-1 | TGTGCCAGCAGGTGGGGTTGGGGTCAGGGGACAACTAACTATGGCTACACCTTC | CASRWGWGQGTTNYGYTF
- | - | TRBJ2-1 | TRBV13 | TGTGCCAGCAGCTTATGGGGCGGGGGCATCTACAATGAGCAGTTCTTC | CASSLWGGGIYNEQFF
- | TRBD1 | TRBJ2-5 | TRBV29-1 | TGCAGCGTTGAAGACAGGGGACAGGGCTCGGGGGAGACCCAGTACTTC | CSVEDRGQGSGETQYF
- | - | TRBJ1-2 | TRBV9 | TGTGCCAGCGGTTCGGGCTACACCTTC | CASGSGYTF